This TCR beta chain comes out of a study of vaccination and CD4 T cells after COVID-19 (dated by TCRdb to between 2021 and 2023). In terms of the full investigation: In the convalescent cohort there were six males and four females, among whom were two Hispanic individuals, seven Caucasians, two Asians and one multiracial person. Participants received two doses of either the Pfizer-BioNTech BNT162b2 vaccine (n=8) or the Moderna mRNA-1273 vaccine (n=2). Post-COVID blood samples were collected from convalescent patients a median of about 92 days after diagnosis, with a range of about 30 to 161 days. Post-vaccine blood samples were obtained a median of about 70 days after the second vaccine dose, with a range of about 14 to 250 days. Culture stimuli were overlapping spike peptide pools from SARS-CoV-2 and from the common cold coronaviruses HCoV-NL63, HCoV-OC43 and HCoV-229E. Control cultures received a CEFX viral epitope pool as the positive control, an HIV-1 Nef peptide pool as the negative control, or no peptide. The spike-specific CD4+ TCR repertoire was compared before and after mRNA vaccination in about nine COVID-19 convalescent patients and a few infection-naive healthy vaccine recipients. An earlier paper using these donors assessed, at the TCR clonotype level, memory CD4+ T cell crossreactivity between SARS-CoV-2 and common cold coronavirus spike proteins. Findings and caveats that apply to the study as a whole: The median number of SARS-CoV-2-reactive clonotypes rose from 20 to 25 after infection to around 40 after vaccination, but the change was not significant. In convalescent patients, a median 86.3% of post-vaccine SARS-CoV-2-reactive clones were detected only after vaccination, and vaccine-specific priming was suggested by this finding. Only a relatively small number of convalescent patients were included in the study, and early timepoints following natural infection were not analyzed. Of the vaccine-specific clones found in convalescent patients, nearly all (304 of 307) were mono-reactive for SARS-CoV-2 spike instead of being cross-reactive with common cold coronaviruses.

For this clonotype: This receptor's antigen is unknown. There are no base qualities to consult, and no much larger clone falls within one base.

The treatment or condition label here, explained by the study, means: roughly 10-day PBMC culture with coronavirus spike peptide pools or control peptides (ViraFEST assay). CD4+ T cells from unexposed donors were collected before the COVID-19 pandemic (2011-2018). To expand antigen-specific T cells with peptide pools and then pick out the expanded clonotypes through TCR sequencing, the study relied on the ViraFEST assay. Each well held under 2.5 million PBMCs cultured in IMDM containing roughly 5% human AB serum and roughly 10 IU/ml IL-2, with 8 to 10 ug/ml peptide pools added. On days 3 and 7, half of the culture medium was replaced with fresh IL-2-containing medium. CD4+ T cells were isolated after roughly 10 days of culture through negative selection using the EasySep CD4+ T cell isolation kit. As far as cell numbers permitted, CD4+ T cells from unexposed donors were tested for reactivity against SARS-CoV-2 S and N as well as four spike pools from common cold coronaviruses. Ficoll-Paque Plus gradient centrifugation was used to isolate PBMCs from whole blood, and the isolated PBMCs were then either used fresh or cryopreserved at -140C. In general, triplicate wells were set up for every culture condition. The leukapheresis product used for the unexposed donors was purchased from a commercial source.

CDR1 is given as LNHNV and CDR2 as YYDKDF, both from the germline V gene (reference sequence). The CDR3 goes from the cysteine to the phenylalanine over 14 residues. CDR3 DNA only is kept here, 42 bases in frame from base 1. Trimming costs V 2 bases and J 0 bases, and their ends lie 8 bases apart. To prepare the library, PCR was applied. At the Johns Hopkins FTIC core, DNA from the cultured CD4+ T cells underwent TCR sequencing with the Oncomine TCR Beta short-read assay. The QIAamp micro DNA kit was used to extract genomic DNA from the cultured CD4+ T cells. Oncomine TCR Beta libraries made from cultured CD4+ T cells were pooled using unique dual indexes and sequenced on an Illumina iSeq 100. The authors processed their data as follows. Non-productive sequences were removed, and CDR3s not starting with C, not ending with F or W, or shorter than 7 amino acids were discarded. Antigen-specific clonotypes were identified using the MANAFEST web application through comparison of peptide-stimulated wells with reference and other culture wells. For a clone to be called positive, the clone needed an FDR below 0.05, an odds ratio above 5, and a productive frequency above 0.1% in at least two of three replicate wells. A clonotype was classed as cross-reactive if the clonotype showed significant expansion both in SARS-CoV-2 spike wells and in at least one common cold coronavirus spike condition. CDR3 homology was assessed with Levenshtein distances (stringdist) and unrooted phylogenetic trees (ape) in R version 3.6.1. The public reads were quality trimmed at Q25 with fastp and then assembled into clones with MiXCR by TCRdb, keeping productive beta chains. For every CDR3 protein sequence, its rows merge into one entry that carries the most common genes and DNA. In this record, the V and J calls reflect TCRdb's handling and not the investigators' own analysis. This sample lists 9,500 to 13,000 distinct CDR3 sequences; 30% were detected once. The ten largest make up under 15% of the sample.

Sequenced sample: CD4+ T cells from blood, cultured in vitro. The rearrangement joined TRBV15 to TRBJ2-7; TRBD1 is possibly the D segment (5 matching bases). This TCR derives from a human donor in good health. The DNA sequence follows: TGTGCCACCAGCAGACAGGGTAGCTCCTACGAGCAGTACTTC. Translation gives CATSRQGSSYEQYF.